This T cell receptor beta chain stems from a study of blood T cells in healthy people across ages. Study results and caveats: When set beside aged donors, long-lived donors presented more naive CD4+ cells and higher diversity.

A second about 7 to 11 cycle PCR used barcoded and J-beta primers. TCRdb analysed the 5' RACE reads with MiXCR anew, one entry per CDR3 protein. The sample shows around 650,000 distinct CDR3 sequences, 32% of them seen only once. The CDR3 loop spans 14 amino acids. V shed 1 base, J shed 4 bases, and the junction held 1 base outside the gene matches. Per germline, CDR1 SGHTA and CDR2 FQGNSA. In its sample, this clonotype was seen many times. Its antigen is unknown. The sequenced sample was blood. The V call is TRBV7-2, the J call TRBJ2-1; TRBD2 agrees at 7 bases. The receptor was isolated from an elderly woman in good health. The CDR3 region is CASSLDGGYNEQFF. In DNA, the CDR3 is TGTGCCAGCAGCTTAGACGGGGGGTACAATGAGCAGTTCTTC.